These 14 T cell receptor beta chains came from one sample sequenced in a study of blood T cell repertoires in COVID-19. Method: immunoSEQ multiplex PCR; TCRdb's copy keeps in-frame clones and lacks some. Counted here are just over 300,000 clones, around 87% occurring once; the ten biggest clones make up about 2%. The source material was peripheral blood. All receptors come from a man aged 18 to 30 with active or convalescent COVID-19.

The chain is built from TRBV14 and TRBJ2-7, with 9 nucleotides matching TRBD2. The J segment lost 6 bases and the V segment lost 0 bases, leaving 12 bases of the junction unmatched. CDR1 and CDR2 from the germline V gene are SGHDN and FVKESK. CDR3 size: 17 residues. The CDR3 sequence is CASSQDFRGSGRGEQYF. Here the CDR3 DNA reads TGTGCCAGCAGCCAAGATTTCCGCGGTAGCGGGAGAGGCGAGCAGTACTTC.

J is TRBJ2-7 and V is TRBV28, with 8 bases that match TRBD1. V shed 4 bases and J 6 bases; nucleotides not matched to a gene: 11. Germline values: CDR1 MDHEN, CDR2 SYDVKM. The CDR3 loop spans 15 amino acids. CDR3 DNA: TGTGCCAGCAGTTCACCGGGACAGGCTGTGGTCGAGCAGTACTTC. The encoded protein is CASSSPGQAVVEQYF.

The CDR3 region is CARGTSGRYF. The CDR3 DNA sequence: TGTGCCAGAGGGACTAGCGGGAGGTACTTC. The rearrangement links TRBV6-5 to TRBJ2-7; TRBD2 aligns across 14 bases. This CDR3 comprises 10 residues. Trimming at V came to 9 bases and at J to 12 bases, leaving 1 base not matched to a gene. Germline lookup yields CDR1 MNHEY and CDR2 SVGAGI.

Only a few counts were recorded for this clone. This chain connects TRBV19 to TRBJ1-6, with 7 bases that match TRBD1. In germline, CDR1 is LNHDA, CDR2 SQIVND (reference sequence). The CDR3 totals 14 residues. J was trimmed by 14 bases and V by 6 bases; bases with no gene match: 13. The CDR3 region is CASRTGQARGSLHF. DNA for the CDR3: TGTGCCAGTAGAACAGGACAGGCCCGGGGATCCCTCCACTTT.

This chain uses TRBV5-3 with TRBJ2-7, with 11 bases identical to TRBD2. TRBV5-3 is marked as an open reading frame, function uncertain. This CDR3 comprises 15 residues. V was pared by 4 bases and J by 1 base, with 4 bases of the junction left unmatched. CDR3 sequence: CARSHGTSGSYEQYF. The CDR3 coding sequence is TGTGCCAGAAGCCATGGGACTAGCGGTTCCTACGAGCAGTACTTC.

The chain combines TRBV27 with TRBJ2-5; TRBD2 matches 8 bases. The germline gives CDR1 MNHEY, CDR2 SMNVEV (reference sequence). J gave up 3 bases and V 6 bases, and 3 bases lay outside the gene matches. The CDR3 totals 13 residues. This CDR3 is CASRTLAEETQYF. The DNA of the CDR3 is TGTGCCAGCAGGACACTAGCGGAAGAGACCCAGTACTTC.

The CDR3 DNA reads as TGTGCCAGCAGTTACTCGGTCCCGGGACAGGGCCTGTACTTC. Translating gives CASSYSVPGQGLYF. The chain employs TRBV6-5 and TRBJ2-7; 9 nucleotides align to TRBD1. Germline assignment: CDR1 MNHEY and CDR2 SVGAGI. The CDR3 is 14 amino acids. The V and J ends lost 0 bases and 12 bases, in that order; junction bases with no gene match: 9.

The rearrangement joins TRBV28 to TRBJ1-1; D not resolved. Per germline, CDR1 MDHEN and CDR2 SYDVKM. V shed 5 bases and J shed 7 bases, with 11 bases lying between them. The length of the CDR3 is 12 residues. CDR3 residues: CASSTFRGEAFF. In DNA, the CDR3 is TGTGCCAGCAGTACATTTCGTGGTGAAGCTTTCTTT.

V usage is TRBV5-6 and J usage is TRBJ2-3; 10 nucleotides line up with TRBD1. This CDR3 is 18 amino acids long. Germline assignment: CDR1 SGHDT and CDR2 YYEEEE. The V segment lost 0 bases and the J segment 0 bases; nucleotides outside the gene matches: 7. The DNA of the CDR3 is TGTGCCAGCAGCTTGGCCCGGGACAGGGGTTCTAGCACAGATACGCAGTATTTT. It codes for CASSLARDRGSSTDTQYF.

V gene TRBV10-3 combines with J gene TRBJ2-1; 7 bases fit TRBD2. The CDR3 has 15 residues. Germline loops: CDR1 ENHRY, CDR2 SYGVKD. V lost 6 bases and J lost 5; bases outside the gene matches: 10. CDR3 sequence (DNA): TGTGCCATCAGCTCAGCGGGATCGAGAAACAATGAGCAGTTCTTC. Amino acid sequence: CAISSAGSRNNEQFF.

This clone was seen a handful of times. The rearrangement uses TRBV4-3 and TRBJ1-1; maybe TRBD1 (5 bases). The CDR3 extends over 15 amino acids. The germline gives CDR1 LGHNA, CDR2 YSLEER. The V end lost 6 bases, the J end lost 3 bases, and 17 bases lay between the germline ends. In DNA, the CDR3 is TGCGCCAGCAGACGCAGGGTAGGAGGGGACACTGAAGCTTTCTTT. Its protein product is CASRRRVGGDTEAFF.

The CDR3 loop is CASSYSIGGVTNEQFF. The DNA of the CDR3 is TGTGCCAGCAGTTACTCGATAGGCGGGGTTACGAATGAGCAGTTCTTC. The chain joins TRBV6-5 to TRBJ2-1, with D perhaps matching TRBD2 (6 bases). Between the trimmed V and J ends, which lost 0 bases and 7 bases, there was a span of 16 bases. Per germline, CDR1 MNHEY and CDR2 SVGAGI. This CDR3 contains 16 residues.

The chain carries TRBV19 and TRBJ1-6, with 11 bases identical to TRBD1. V shed 7 bases, J shed 14 bases, and the junction held 10 bases outside the gene matches. The CDR3 consists of 14 residues. Germline V CDR1 and CDR2: LNHDA, SQIVND (reference sequence). CDR3 protein: CASTPGTGGITLHF. As DNA, the CDR3 is TGTGCCAGTACCCCAGGGACAGGGGGAATCACCCTCCACTTT.

The J gene is TRBJ1-5, the V gene TRBV7-2; D is possibly TRBD1 (6 bases). Per the germline V gene, CDR1 is SGHTA and CDR2 is FQGNSA. CDR3 length equals 19 residues. The germline V and J ends were trimmed by 4 bases and 0 bases, with 22 bases remaining between them. This chain's CDR3 is CASSSTRGGRLYSNQPQHF. CDR3 in DNA: TGTGCCAGCAGCTCCACTCGGGGGGGGCGACTATATAGCAATCAGCCCCAGCATTTT.